This is a list of T cell receptor beta chains from one sample in a study of cytomegalovirus exposure and HLA in healthy donors. Assay used: immunoSEQ multiplex PCR; TCRdb lists only in-frame clones, some missing. The data contain 150,000 to 200,000 clones, around 80% of them seen just once; the ten biggest clones take up approximately 2.1%. Material: PBMCs. All receptors derive from a woman in her twenties or thirties in good health and CMV-seropositive. Each CDR3 is given with its conserved first and last residue. D genes are given only for firm matches. Rows give clone size only sometimes, using once, few, many, or a class for an expanded clone.

clone size: NA
J gene: TRBJ2-1
D gene: NA
V gene: TRBV19
CDR3 DNA: TGTGCCAGTAGTATGTCGGCAGGCCCCAGGCAGTTCTTC
CDR3 protein: CASSMSAGPRQFF

clone size: once
J gene: TRBJ1-1
D gene: NA
V gene: TRBV30
CDR3 DNA: TGTGCCTGGAAGCCAGGGCGGGGCGCTGAAGCTTTCTTT
CDR3 protein: CAWKPGRGAEAFF

clone size: NA
J gene: TRBJ2-1
D gene: NA
V gene: TRBV7-6
CDR3 DNA: TGTGCCAGCAGCCAGCGGAACGATAGATACAATGAGCAGTTCTTC
CDR3 protein: CASSQRNDRYNEQFF

clone size: NA
J gene: TRBJ2-1
D gene: TRBD1
V gene: TRBV5-1
CDR3 DNA: TGCGCCAGCAGCTTGGCGGGCAGGGGGCTCAATGAGCAGTTCTTC
CDR3 protein: CASSLAGRGLNEQFF

clone size: NA
J gene: TRBJ1-2
D gene: NA
V gene: TRBV29-1
CDR3 DNA: TGCTCAATTAGGACAGACTACTATGGCTACACCTTC
CDR3 protein: CSIRTDYYGYTF

clone size: NA
J gene: TRBJ2-7
D gene: NA
V gene: TRBV30
CDR3 DNA: TGTGCCTGGAGGGAGCGGTTATCCTACGAGCAGTACTTC
CDR3 protein: CAWRERLSYEQYF

clone size: once
J gene: TRBJ2-3
D gene: TRBD2
V gene: TRBV5-1
CDR3 DNA: TGCGCCAGCAGCTCTAGGGCTAGCGGGATTAGCACAGATACGCAGTATTTT
CDR3 protein: CASSSRASGISTDTQYF

clone size: NA
J gene: TRBJ1-5
D gene: NA
V gene: TRBV27
CDR3 DNA: TGTGCCAGCAGTTTTCTCGATCAGCCCCAGCATTTT
CDR3 protein: CASSFLDQPQHF

clone size: NA
J gene: TRBJ1-2
D gene: TRBD1
V gene: TRBV4-3
CDR3 DNA: TGCGCCAGCAGCCAAAGGGGGACAGGGGGGGACTATGGCTACACCTTC
CDR3 protein: CASSQRGTGGDYGYTF

clone size: NA
J gene: TRBJ2-7
D gene: TRBD2
V gene: TRBV6-1
CDR3 DNA: TGTGCCAGCAGCACCGGGACTAGCGGAACCGTGGAGCAGTACTTC
CDR3 protein: CASSTGTSGTVEQYF

clone size: few
J gene: TRBJ2-2
D gene: NA
V gene: TRBV10-2
CDR3 DNA: TGCGCCAGCATGAAACAGAGCCTCACCGGGGAGCTGTTTTTT
CDR3 protein: CASMKQSLTGELFF

clone size: few
J gene: TRBJ1-1
D gene: NA
V gene: TRBV5-4
CDR3 DNA: NA
CDR3 protein: CASSLAQAEAFF

clone size: NA
J gene: TRBJ1-2
D gene: TRBD1
V gene: TRBV7-9
CDR3 DNA: TGTGCCAGCAGCCCGGGGGACAGGGTAATTGAAGGCTATGGCTACACCTTC
CDR3 protein: CASSPGDRVIEGYGYTF

clone size: NA
J gene: TRBJ2-7
D gene: TRBD1
V gene: TRBV7-9
CDR3 DNA: TGTGCCAGCAGCTTAGTGGGTGAAGGACAGGGATCGCTCGGGCAGTACTTC
CDR3 protein: CASSLVGEGQGSLGQYF

clone size: NA
J gene: TRBJ1-6
D gene: NA
V gene: TRBV5-4
CDR3 DNA: TGTGCCAGCAGCTCGCACCGAGATAATTCACCCCTCCACTTT
CDR3 protein: CASSSHRDNSPLHF

clone size: NA
J gene: TRBJ1-1
D gene: NA
V gene: TRBV5-5
CDR3 DNA: TGTGCCAGCAGCCAATCATACACCTATACAGTGAACACTGAAGCTTTCTTT
CDR3 protein: CASSQSYTYTVNTEAFF

clone size: NA
J gene: TRBJ1-1
D gene: NA
V gene: TRBV5-4
CDR3 DNA: TGTGCCAGCAGCTTGAACAGGAACACTGAAGCTTTCTTT
CDR3 protein: CASSLNRNTEAFF

clone size: NA
J gene: TRBJ1-1
D gene: NA
V gene: TRBV5-6
CDR3 DNA: TGTGCCAGCAGCTGGAGTGGAGGTCGGAACACTGAAGCTTTCTTT
CDR3 protein: CASSWSGGRNTEAFF

clone size: NA
J gene: TRBJ2-3
D gene: TRBD1
V gene: TRBV6-6
CDR3 DNA: TGTGCCAGCAGTTACCGAACAGGGGCAGATACGCAGTATTTT
CDR3 protein: CASSYRTGADTQYF

clone size: NA
J gene: TRBJ2-5
D gene: NA
V gene: TRBV4-3
CDR3 DNA: TGCGCCAGCAGCCAAGAATGGTCGAGCGAAGAGACCCAGTACTTC
CDR3 protein: CASSQEWSSEETQYF

clone size: NA
J gene: TRBJ2-1
D gene: TRBD2
V gene: TRBV5-4
CDR3 DNA: TGTGCCAGCAGCTTGGGGACTAGCGGGTGGTCCTACAATGAGCAGTTCTTC
CDR3 protein: CASSLGTSGWSYNEQFF

clone size: few
J gene: TRBJ2-3
D gene: NA
V gene: TRBV29-1
CDR3 DNA: TGCAGCGTTGACAGGGAAGGCACAGATACGCAGTATTTT
CDR3 protein: CSVDREGTDTQYF

clone size: NA
J gene: TRBJ2-2
D gene: NA
V gene: TRBV5-1
CDR3 DNA: TGCGCCAGCAGCTTGGATTCAGGGTTAAACACCGGGGAGCTGTTTTTT
CDR3 protein: CASSLDSGLNTGELFF

clone size: NA
J gene: TRBJ2-3
D gene: TRBD2
V gene: TRBV10-3
CDR3 DNA: TGTGCCATCAGTGAGTCACTAGCGGGCAGGAGCACAGATACGCAGTATTTT
CDR3 protein: CAISESLAGRSTDTQYF

clone size: NA
J gene: TRBJ1-2
D gene: NA
V gene: TRBV4-3
CDR3 DNA: TGCGCCAGCAGCTCGGGTGTCTATGGCTACACCTTC
CDR3 protein: CASSSGVYGYTF

clone size: NA
J gene: TRBJ2-7
D gene: TRBD2
V gene: TRBV9
CDR3 DNA: TGTGCCAGCAGCGTGACTAGCGGGACCTCGGGCGAGCAGTACTTC
CDR3 protein: CASSVTSGTSGEQYF

clone size: few
J gene: TRBJ1-2
D gene: NA
V gene: TRBV5-1
CDR3 DNA: TGCGCCAGCACCCAACATAGCCCGGCGGACTATGGCTACACCTTC
CDR3 protein: CASTQHSPADYGYTF

clone size: once
J gene: TRBJ2-1
D gene: TRBD2
V gene: TRBV7-2
CDR3 DNA: TGTGCCAGCAGCTTATCCCGGGGGACTAGTTTGGCATCCTACAATGAGCAGTTCTTC
CDR3 protein: CASSLSRGTSLASYNEQFF

clone size: NA
J gene: TRBJ2-2
D gene: NA
V gene: TRBV7-2
CDR3 DNA: TGTGCCAGCAGCTTTCGGACTACGAACACCGGGGAGCTGTTTTTT
CDR3 protein: CASSFRTTNTGELFF

clone size: NA
J gene: TRBJ2-3
D gene: TRBD2
V gene: TRBV19
CDR3 DNA: TGTGCCAGCCGCGCCCCGGGACTAGCACCAGATACGCAGTATTTT
CDR3 protein: CASRAPGLAPDTQYF

clone size: few
J gene: TRBJ2-7
D gene: NA
V gene: TRBV5-6
CDR3 DNA: TGTGCCAGCAGCTTGACAAACTCCTACGAGCAGTACTTC
CDR3 protein: CASSLTNSYEQYF

clone size: once
J gene: TRBJ2-6
D gene: NA
V gene: TRBV7-2
CDR3 DNA: TGTGCCAGCAGACCCCGAGGGGGACAAGTGATAGCTGGGGCCAACGTCCTGACTTTC
CDR3 protein: CASRPRGGQVIAGANVLTF

clone size: NA
J gene: TRBJ1-1
D gene: TRBD1
V gene: TRBV7-8
CDR3 DNA: TGTGCCAGCAGCTTAACAGGGGAAAACACTGAAGCTTTCTTT
CDR3 protein: CASSLTGENTEAFF

clone size: NA
J gene: TRBJ1-4
D gene: TRBD1
V gene: TRBV7-9
CDR3 DNA: TGTGCCAGCAGCTTAGGACAGGGGGAGAATGAAAAACTGTTTTTT
CDR3 protein: CASSLGQGENEKLFF

clone size: NA
J gene: TRBJ1-2
D gene: NA
V gene: TRBV19
CDR3 DNA: TGTGCCAGTAGTATTGACTCCAACTATGGCTACACCTTC
CDR3 protein: CASSIDSNYGYTF

clone size: few
J gene: TRBJ1-2
D gene: TRBD1
V gene: TRBV4-3
CDR3 DNA: TGCGCCAGCAGCCAGGAACAGGGGAGGCTTGGCTACACCTTC
CDR3 protein: CASSQEQGRLGYTF

clone size: NA
J gene: TRBJ2-7
D gene: TRBD1
V gene: TRBV27
CDR3 DNA: TGTGCCAGCAGTTTAATGGGACAGCTTCAATACGAGCAGTACTTC
CDR3 protein: CASSLMGQLQYEQYF

clone size: NA
J gene: TRBJ1-1
D gene: NA
V gene: TRBV6-5
CDR3 DNA: TGTGCCAGCAGTGACAGGTGGAGTAGCACTGAAGCTTTCTTT
CDR3 protein: CASSDRWSSTEAFF

clone size: NA
J gene: TRBJ2-5
D gene: TRBD1
V gene: TRBV6-6
CDR3 DNA: TGTGCCAGCAGAGCCCCCGGGACAGGATACCAAGAGACCCAGTACTTC
CDR3 protein: CASRAPGTGYQETQYF

clone size: few
J gene: TRBJ2-3
D gene: TRBD2
V gene: TRBV4-3
CDR3 DNA: TGCGCCAGCAGCCAGGCCACGGGGGGAGGGAGCACAGATACGCAGTATTTT
CDR3 protein: CASSQATGGGSTDTQYF

clone size: NA
J gene: TRBJ1-6
D gene: TRBD1
V gene: TRBV5-1
CDR3 DNA: TGCGCCAGCAGCCCAAGGGGACAGCCCGCCGACTCACCCCTCCACTTT
CDR3 protein: CASSPRGQPADSPLHF

clone size: NA
J gene: TRBJ2-3
D gene: NA
V gene: TRBV19
CDR3 DNA: TGTGCCAGTAGTCCCCTCCTAGGGGGTACGCAGTATTTT
CDR3 protein: CASSPLLGGTQYF

clone size: NA
J gene: TRBJ2-5
D gene: NA
V gene: TRBV6-5
CDR3 DNA: TGTGCCAGCAGTTACGGGGCTACTAGCATGGAGACCCAGTACTTC
CDR3 protein: CASSYGATSMETQYF

clone size: NA
J gene: TRBJ2-2
D gene: TRBD2
V gene: TRBV28
CDR3 DNA: TGTGCCAGCAGTTTGGGACTAGCCGGGACAGTAAACATAGCGAACACCGGGGAGCTGTTTTTT
CDR3 protein: CASSLGLAGTVNIANTGELFF

clone size: NA
J gene: TRBJ2-1
D gene: TRBD2
V gene: TRBV13
CDR3 DNA: TGTGCCAGCGTTCAAAAACGGGGGAGGGGCAGCAATGAGCAGTTCTTC
CDR3 protein: CASVQKRGRGSNEQFF

clone size: NA
J gene: TRBJ2-1
D gene: TRBD2
V gene: TRBV18
CDR3 DNA: TGTGCCAGCTCACGACCGGCAGCGGGGGTCAATGAGCAGTTCTTC
CDR3 protein: CASSRPAAGVNEQFF

clone size: once
J gene: TRBJ2-7
D gene: NA
V gene: TRBV14
CDR3 DNA: TGTGCCAGCAGCCAAGTGGGGGCCGTCTACGAGCAGTACTTC
CDR3 protein: CASSQVGAVYEQYF

clone size: NA
J gene: TRBJ1-2
D gene: TRBD1
V gene: TRBV29-1
CDR3 DNA: TGCAGCGCTGTACAGGGGGTCTATGGCTACACCTTC
CDR3 protein: CSAVQGVYGYTF